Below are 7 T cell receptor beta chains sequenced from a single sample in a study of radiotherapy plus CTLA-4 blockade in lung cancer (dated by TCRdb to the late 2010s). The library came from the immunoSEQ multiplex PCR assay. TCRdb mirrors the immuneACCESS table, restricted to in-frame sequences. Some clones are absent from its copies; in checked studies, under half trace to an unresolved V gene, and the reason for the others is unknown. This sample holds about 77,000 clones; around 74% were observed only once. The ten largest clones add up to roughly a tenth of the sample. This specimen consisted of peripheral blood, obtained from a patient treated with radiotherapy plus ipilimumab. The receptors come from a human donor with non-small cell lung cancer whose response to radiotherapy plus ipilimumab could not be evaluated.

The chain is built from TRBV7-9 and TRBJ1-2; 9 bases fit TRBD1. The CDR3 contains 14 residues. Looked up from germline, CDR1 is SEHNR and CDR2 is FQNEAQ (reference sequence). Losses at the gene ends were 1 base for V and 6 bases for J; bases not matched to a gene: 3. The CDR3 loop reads CASSLVGTGHGYTF. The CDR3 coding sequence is TGTGCCAGCAGCTTAGTCGGGACAGGGCATGGCTACACCTTC.

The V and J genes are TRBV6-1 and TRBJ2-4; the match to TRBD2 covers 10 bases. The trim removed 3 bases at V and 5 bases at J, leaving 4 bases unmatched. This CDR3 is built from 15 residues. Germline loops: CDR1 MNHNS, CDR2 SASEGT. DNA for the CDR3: TGTGCCAGCAGTGACCCTAGCGGGGGACAAAACATTCAGTACTTC. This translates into CASSDPSGGQNIQYF.

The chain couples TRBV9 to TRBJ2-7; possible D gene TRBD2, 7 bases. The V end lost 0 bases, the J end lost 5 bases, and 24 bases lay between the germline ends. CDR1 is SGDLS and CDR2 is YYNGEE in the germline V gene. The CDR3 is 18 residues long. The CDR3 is CASSVDLGQGTNSHEQYF. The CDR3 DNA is TGTGCCAGCAGCGTAGATCTCGGGCAGGGGACTAATTCCCACGAGCAGTACTTC.

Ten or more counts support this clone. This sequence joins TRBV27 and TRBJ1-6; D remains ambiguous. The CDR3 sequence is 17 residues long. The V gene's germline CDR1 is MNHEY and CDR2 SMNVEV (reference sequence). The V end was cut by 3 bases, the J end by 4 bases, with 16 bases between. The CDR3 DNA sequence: TGTGCCAGCAGTTTCCGGTCGCATCTCTTGTATAATTCACCCCTCCACTTT. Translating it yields CASSFRSHLLYNSPLHF.

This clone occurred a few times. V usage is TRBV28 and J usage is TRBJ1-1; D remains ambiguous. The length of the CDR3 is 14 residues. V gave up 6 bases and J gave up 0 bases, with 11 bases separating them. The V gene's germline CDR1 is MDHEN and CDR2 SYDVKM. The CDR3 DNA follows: TGTGCCAGCAGCTCCATCCGGGTGAACACTGAAGCTTTCTTT. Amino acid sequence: CASSSIRVNTEAFF.

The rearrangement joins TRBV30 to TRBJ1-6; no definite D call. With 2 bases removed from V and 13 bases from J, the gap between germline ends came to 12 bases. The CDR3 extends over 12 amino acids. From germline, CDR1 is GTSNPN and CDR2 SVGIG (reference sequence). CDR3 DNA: TGTGCCTGGAGTTCCGAGAGTTCGCCCCTCCACTTT. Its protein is CAWSSESSPLHF.

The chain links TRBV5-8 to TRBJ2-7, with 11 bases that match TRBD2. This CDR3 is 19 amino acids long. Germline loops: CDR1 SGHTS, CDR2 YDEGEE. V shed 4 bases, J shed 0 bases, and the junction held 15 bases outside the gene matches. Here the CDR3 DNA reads TGTGCCAGCAGCAAACCCTTACTAGCGGGGGTCCACTTCTCCTACGAGCAGTACTTC. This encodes CASSKPLLAGVHFSYEQYF.